These 21 T cell receptor beta chains share one sample of origin, sequenced in a study of blood T cell repertoires in COVID-19. Clones were sequenced by immunoSEQ multiplex PCR, and TCRdb holds only the in-frame ones, with some missing. The repertoire holds about 270,000 clones, with just under 85% as singletons. Source material: peripheral blood. The origin of the receptors is a woman aged 50 to 65 with active or convalescent COVID-19.

The sample holds many counts of this clone. This chain links TRBV7-2 with TRBJ1-1; no clear D gene. CDR1 SGHTA and CDR2 FQGNSA come from the germline V gene. This CDR3 has 13 amino acids. Deletions cut 3 bases from V and 4 bases from J, with 9 bases between. The CDR3 reads CASSFNIFTEAFF. The DNA of the CDR3 is TGTGCCAGCAGCTTTAACATATTCACTGAAGCTTTCTTT. Full variable domain (missing parts from reference TRBV7-2 and TRBJ1-1): GAGVSQSPSNKVTEKGKDVELRCDPISGHTALYWYRQSLGQGLEFLIYFQGNSAPDKSGLPSDRFSAERTGGSVSTLTIQRTQQEDSAVYLCASSFNIFTEAFFGQGTRLTVV.

The chain joins TRBV6-1 to TRBJ1-2, with D hard to call. The length of the CDR3 is 14 residues. Per the germline V gene, CDR1 is MNHNS and CDR2 is SASEGT. The V end was cut by 0 bases, the J end by 9 bases, with 14 bases between. The CDR3 protein is CASSEAFRPPSYTF. For the CDR3, the DNA is TGTGCCAGCAGTGAAGCGTTCAGGCCCCCGAGCTACACCTTC.

The chain carries TRBV28 and TRBJ1-6, with unresolved D. In germline, CDR1 is MDHEN, CDR2 SYDVKM. Trimming stripped 3 bases from V and 0 bases from J, with 9 bases between. The CDR3 runs to 16 residues. This CDR3 is CASSFAASSYNSPLHF. Here the CDR3 DNA reads TGTGCCAGCAGTTTTGCGGCTAGCTCCTATAATTCACCCCTCCACTTT.

This chain connects TRBV20-1 to TRBJ2-7, with 7 nucleotides matching TRBD1. Germline V gene data show CDR1 as DFQATT and CDR2 as SNEGSKA (reference sequence). V shed 3 bases and J 3 bases; nucleotides not matched to a gene: 8. The CDR3 length is 14 residues. Written as DNA, the CDR3 is TGCAGTGCTAGTTTGGGACAGTTGAGCTACGAGCAGTACTTC. Protein: CSASLGQLSYEQYF.

The rearrangement uses TRBV24-1 and TRBJ2-1; 12 bases align to TRBD2. Trimming at V came to 4 bases and at J to 4 bases, leaving 4 bases not matched to a gene. CDR3 length: 16 amino acids. Germline lookup yields CDR1 KGHDR and CDR2 SFDVKD. CDR3 loop: CATSELAGGPYNEQFF. Here the CDR3 DNA reads TGTGCCACCAGTGAGCTAGCGGGAGGGCCTTACAATGAGCAGTTCTTC.

J is TRBJ1-6 and V is TRBV7-2; the D gene is possibly TRBD1 (6 bases). This CDR3 has 12 residues. Germline V CDR1 and CDR2: SGHTA, FQGNSA. Deletions cut 5 bases from V and 7 bases from J, with 6 bases between. In nucleotides, the CDR3 is TGTGCCAGCAGCGGACAGAATTCACCCCTCCACTTT. It specifies CASSGQNSPLHF.

The gene calls are TRBV19 and TRBJ1-2; tentative D call: TRBD1 (6 bases). The CDR3 is 14 residues long. The V gene lost 0 bases and the J gene lost 8 bases, with 13 bases spanning the gap. Germline CDR1 LNHDA, CDR2 SQIVND (reference sequence). DNA of the CDR3: TGTGCCAGTAGTATAGATGCGGGGGCGAAAGGCTACACCTTC. Translation: CASSIDAGAKGYTF.

The chain combines TRBV2 with TRBJ1-2; maybe TRBD1 (6 bases). The germline gives CDR1 SNHLY, CDR2 FYNNEI. V was trimmed by 8 bases and J by 6 bases, leaving 16 bases between them. This CDR3 region has 13 residues. The CDR3 sequence: CASQSTGIDGYTF. The CDR3 nucleotides read TGTGCCAGCCAAAGTACAGGGATCGATGGCTACACCTTC.

The rearrangement joins TRBV3-1 (or the pseudogene TRBV3-2) to TRBJ1-6; D ambiguous. V was trimmed by 4 bases and J by 6 bases, leaving 7 bases between them. Germline CDR1 and CDR2: LGHDT and YNNKEL (reference sequence). The CDR3 sequence is 13 residues long. The DNA for the CDR3 is TGTGCCAGCAGCCCTGACTTTAATTCACCCCTCCACTTT. Its protein is CASSPDFNSPLHF.

The chain joins TRBV6-1 to TRBJ2-7, with D possibly TRBD2 on 7 matching bases. CDR1 and CDR2 from the germline V gene are MNHNS and SASEGT. Trimming cost V 2 bases and J 8 bases, with 19 bases left between them. The CDR3 sequence is 15 residues long. CDR3 coding DNA: TGTGCCAGCAGTGAAAGGGGGGGGACGGTTTTAAAGCAGTACTTC. Its translation: CASSERGGTVLKQYF.

In its sample, this clone was seen once. The J gene is TRBJ2-1, the V gene TRBV2; D gene uncertain. This CDR3 has 15 residues. Germline V CDR1 and CDR2: SNHLY, FYNNEI. V was shortened by 3 bases and J by 0 bases, with 9 bases between the two germline ends. The CDR3 region is CASSDDKSSYNEQFF. CDR3 coding DNA: TGTGCCAGCAGTGACGACAAGAGCTCCTACAATGAGCAGTTCTTC.

The rearrangement links TRBV6-5 to TRBJ1-2; D not certain. CDR1 is MNHEY, CDR2 SVGAGI, per germline. The CDR3 loop spans 12 amino acids. V gave up 10 bases and J gave up 5 bases, with 14 bases separating them. Here the CDR3 reads CATIDKAYGYTF. CDR3 in DNA: TGTGCCACCATCGACAAGGCTTATGGCTACACCTTC.

This clone was seen once. The CDR3 nucleotides are TGTGCCAGCAGTTTAGCAGGGTCCTCAACTAATGAAAAACTGTTTTTT. Translating it yields CASSLAGSSTNEKLFF. This chain connects TRBV27 to TRBJ1-4; D perhaps matches TRBD1 (5 bases). The CDR3 has 16 amino acids. Trimming stripped 2 bases from V and 0 bases from J, with 10 bases between. The germline V gene encodes CDR1 MNHEY and CDR2 SMNVEV (reference sequence).

This rearrangement joins TRBV18 to TRBJ1-4; a possible D gene is TRBD1 (5 bases). The germline CDR1 and CDR2 sequences are KGHSH and LQKENI. CDR3 size: 13 residues. The V end lost 6 bases, the J end lost 4 bases, and 9 bases lay between the germline ends. Written as DNA, the CDR3 is TGTGCCAGCTCCCGACAGATTAATGAAAAACTGTTTTTT. Protein sequence: CASSRQINEKLFF.

V is TRBV15 and J is TRBJ2-6; no clear D. Germline loops: CDR1 LNHNV, CDR2 YYDKDF (reference sequence). The CDR3 totals 13 residues. V was clipped by 4 bases and J by 2 bases, with 3 bases between them. The CDR3 protein is CATSITGANVLTF. The CDR3 DNA reads TGTGCCACCAGCATTACTGGGGCCAACGTCCTGACTTTC. Complete variable domain (other parts from reference TRBV15 and TRBJ2-6): DAMVIQNPRYQVTQFGKPVTLSCSQTLNHNVMYWYQQKSSQAPKLLFHYYDKDFNNEADTPDNFQSRRPNTSFCFLDIRSPGLGDTAMYLCATSITGANVLTFGAGSRLTVL.

The J gene is TRBJ2-1, the V gene TRBV19; TRBD1 agrees at 7 bases. The CDR3 spans 16 residues. Germline assignment: CDR1 LNHDA and CDR2 SQIVND (reference sequence). Losses at the gene ends were 7 bases for V and 2 bases for J; bases not matched to a gene: 11. The CDR3: CASKGTGTVTYNEQFF. The CDR3 DNA sequence: TGTGCCAGTAAGGGAACCGGGACAGTTACCTACAATGAGCAGTTCTTC.

CDR3 loop: CASSQGGDKFLSGNTIYF. As DNA, the CDR3 is TGCGCCAGCAGCCAAGGTGGGGACAAATTCCTCTCTGGAAACACCATATATTTT. V and J are TRBV4-1 and TRBJ1-3, with D possibly being TRBD1 (6 bases). The CDR3 length is 18 residues. Trimming pared 1 base from V and 0 bases from J, leaving 16 bases between. The germline gives CDR1 MGHRA, CDR2 YSYEKL.

The genes are TRBV6-5 and TRBJ1-1; 9 bases match TRBD1. Germline V gene sequence: CDR1 MNHEY, CDR2 SVGAGI. The CDR3 has 13 residues. Losses at the gene ends were 11 bases for V and 2 bases for J; bases not matched to a gene: 6. The CDR3 DNA follows: TGTGCCGGACAGGGGCTACCTAACACTGAAGCTTTCTTT. It specifies CAGQGLPNTEAFF.

The genes are TRBV13 and TRBJ2-1; 10 bases align to TRBD2. Germline V gene sequence: CDR1 PRHDT, CDR2 FYEKMQ (reference sequence). The CDR3 is made up of 18 amino acids. J gave up 5 bases and V 5 bases, and 15 bases lay outside the gene matches. The CDR3 is CASSPIGVSGRANNEQFF. The CDR3 DNA is TGTGCCAGCAGCCCCATCGGGGTGAGCGGGAGGGCCAACAATGAGCAGTTCTTC.

The CDR3 sequence is CAWSPWTGKDNQPQHF. CDR3 DNA sequence: TGTGCCTGGAGTCCCTGGACAGGGAAGGACAATCAGCCCCAGCATTTT. The chain employs TRBV30 and TRBJ1-5; TRBD1 aligns across 8 bases. The CDR3 loop spans 16 amino acids. With V trimmed by 2 bases and J by 3 bases, 9 bases remained unmatched. Germline CDR1 is GTSNPN and CDR2 is SVGIG (reference sequence).

The genes are TRBV6-6 and TRBJ2-7; 10 nucleotides line up with TRBD2. The ends lost 6 bases at V and 3 bases at J; junction bases unmatched: 8. The V gene's germline CDR1 is MNHNY and CDR2 SVGAGI (reference sequence). The CDR3 runs to 15 residues. In DNA, the CDR3 is TGTGCCAGCAGCCCCTCTAGCGGGAGACTCTACGAGCAGTACTTC. Translated: CASSPSSGRLYEQYF.